This passage covers 21 T cell receptor beta chains from one sample sequenced in a study of T cells in women clearing cervical HPV infection. Sequenced by immunoSEQ multiplex PCR; TCRdb stores in-frame clones only, minus some. Reported are tens of thousands of clones; the ten largest clones contain under 8.5%. Sequencing used blood buffy coat. All receptors come from a woman between 18 and 70 years old with a cervical HPV16 infection that either progressed to CIN3+ or cleared (not recorded which).

A remark on this clone: The sequence runs out 3 residues before the end of the CDR3; the remainder is reconstructed from the germline J gene. The chain employs TRBV27 and TRBJ2-7; possible D gene TRBD1, 5 bases. Germline loops: CDR1 MNHEY, CDR2 SMNVEV (reference sequence). This CDR3 spans 14 amino acids. Deletions cut 6 bases from V and 0 bases from J, with 12 bases between. CDR3 bases read: TGTGCCAGCAGCCCGACAGAGTACTCCTACGAG. This codes for CASSPTEYSYE. The entire CDR3 reads CASSPTEYSYEQYF.

The DNA read from the CDR3 is TGTGCCAGCAGTTCGCAGGGGTATAATGAAAAA. Protein: CASSSQGYNEK. The whole CDR3 protein reads CASSSQGYNEKLFF. The chain combines TRBV13 with TRBJ1-4; D might be TRBD1 (6 bases). The CDR3 extends 3 residues past the end of the read, so its final part is completed from the germline J gene. This CDR3 comprises 14 residues. Trimming removed 6 bases at V and 4 bases at J, with 12 bases between. Germline values: CDR1 PRHDT, CDR2 FYEKMQ (reference sequence).

Worth noting for this clone: The CDR3 end lies 3 residues beyond the end of the read and is filled in from the germline J gene. The chain couples TRBV27 to TRBJ2-5; TRBD2 aligns across 8 bases. The V gene end was trimmed by 6 bases and the J gene end by 1 base; junction bases not matched to a gene: 7. There are 15 residues in the CDR3. Germline CDR1 is MNHEY and CDR2 is SMNVEV (reference sequence). The covered CDR3 bases are TGTGCCAGCAGACAAGCGGGGGCTATCCAAGAGACC. This sequence encodes CASRQAGAIQET. The CDR3 in full is CASRQAGAIQETQYF.

On this clone: The sequenced fragment ends 3 residues before the CDR3 boundary, so the rest is inferred from the germline J gene. V and J are TRBV7-6 and TRBJ2-5; D ambiguous. V was clipped by 1 base and J by 5 bases, with 11 bases between them. Germline values: CDR1 SGHVS, CDR2 FNYEAQ. The CDR3 has 14 residues. The covered CDR3 bases are TGTGCCAGCAGCTTAGAAGCGTCTGCGGAGACC. It specifies CASSLEASAET. The full CDR3 sequence reads CASSLEASAETQYF.

For this clone: The sequenced fragment ends 3 residues before the CDR3 boundary, so the rest is inferred from the germline J gene. The J gene is TRBJ2-3, the V gene TRBV20-1; TRBD2 matches 14 bases. Trimming cost V 6 bases and J 1 base; bases outside gene matches: 6. Germline CDR1 is DFQATT and CDR2 is SNEGSKA (reference sequence). The CDR3 totals 16 residues. CDR3 protein: CSARLAGGVGTDTQYF. The sequenced CDR3 bases are TGCAGTGCCAGACTAGCGGGGGGGGTGGGCACAGATACG.

Incomplete CDR3 DNA: TGCGCCAGCAGCTTGGGGGACAGTGAA. Its translation is CASSLGDSE. The whole CDR3 sequence is CASSLGDSEAFF. This rearrangement joins TRBV5-1 to TRBJ1-1; 7 nucleotides align to TRBD1. The read falls 3 residues short of the CDR3 end, and the missing part is taken from the germline J gene. The CDR3 is 12 residues long. V trimming: 0 bases; J trimming: 7 bases; junction bases outside the gene matches: 0. Per germline, CDR1 SGHRS and CDR2 YFSETQ.

Concerning this clone: The sequenced fragment ends 3 residues before the CDR3 boundary, so the rest is inferred from the germline J gene. The chain carries TRBV7-8 and TRBJ1-5; D is ambiguous. CDR1 is SGHVS and CDR2 is FQNEAQ in the germline V gene. This CDR3 region has 16 residues. Trimming removed 1 base at V and 4 bases at J, with 14 bases between. The CDR3 sequence is CASSLGGSALNQPQHF. CDR3 bases read: TGTGCCAGCAGCTTAGGCGGCTCGGCGTTAAATCAGCCC.

With regard to this clone: The CDR3 end falls 3 residues outside the read, so it is completed with the germline J gene. This rearrangement joins TRBV5-4 to TRBJ2-3, with 9 bases lining up with TRBD2. The CDR3 runs 16 residues. CDR1 SGHNT and CDR2 YYREEE come from the germline V gene (reference sequence). Trimming cost V 4 bases and J 0 bases; bases outside gene matches: 6. The DNA read from the CDR3 is TGTGCCAGCAGCAAAAGCGGGGGGATTAGCACAGATACG. It yields the protein CASSKSGGISTDT. The complete CDR3 protein is CASSKSGGISTDTQYF.

On this clone: Read data end 3 residues before the CDR3 end; the end is taken from the germline J gene. This chain links TRBV6-4 with TRBJ2-3; D is possibly TRBD1 (6 bases). This CDR3 contains 14 residues. Trimming left V 4 bases short and J 5 bases short, with 13 bases between. Germline V gives CDR1 MRHNA, CDR2 SNTAGT. CDR3 protein: CASSVQGEGDTQYF. CDR3 DNA (partial): TGTGCCAGCAGTGTACAGGGAGAGGGAGATACG.

As concerns this clone: Read data end 3 residues before the CDR3 end; the end is taken from the germline J gene. The chain links TRBV4-1 to TRBJ2-1; D is unclear. V was cut by 4 bases and J by 5 bases, with 15 bases left in between. CDR3 length: 15 amino acids. Germline V lookup: CDR1 MGHRA, CDR2 YSYEKL. CDR3 region: CASSLFGSADNEQFF. The DNA read from the CDR3 is TGCGCCAGCAGCCTTTTCGGGTCGGCGGACAATGAG.

A remark on this clone: The read terminates 3 residues before the CDR3 end, so the remaining end is supplied by the germline J gene. The chain has TRBV7-2 and TRBJ1-1, with a weak D call TRBD1 (5 bases). Germline V CDR1 and CDR2: SGHTA, FQGNSA. The length of the CDR3 is 14 residues. CDR3 DNA (partial): TGTGCCAGCAGCGCCGGGGGGATCACAGATACG. Translating it yields CASSAGGITDT. The CDR3 in full is CASSAGGITDTAFF.

With regard to this clone: Read data end 3 residues before the CDR3 end; the end is taken from the germline J gene. This chain joins TRBV11-2 and TRBJ1-2, with 12 bases lining up with TRBD1. Germline loops: CDR1 SGHAT, CDR2 FQNNGV. This CDR3 comprises 14 residues. The CDR3 sequence: CASSLGQGAEGYTF. CDR3 DNA (partial): TGTGCCAGCAGCTTGGGACAGGGGGCTGAGGGC.

Details on this clone: The read terminates 3 residues ahead of where the CDR3 ends, so the germline J gene completes it. This chain links TRBV6-1 with TRBJ2-7; 11 bases map to TRBD2. The CDR3 length is 19 residues. The V gene's germline CDR1 is MNHNS and CDR2 SASEGT. V dropped 2 bases and J dropped 2; count of bases not matched to a gene: 14. This CDR3 reads CASSERAGVLAGGAYEQYF. The DNA read from the CDR3 is TGTGCCAGCAGTGAAAGGGCAGGGGTTCTAGCGGGGGGTGCCTACGAG.

As to this clone: The CDR3 end is not reached by the read, which stops 3 residues before it; the germline J gene fills it in. V gene TRBV5-1 combines with J gene TRBJ2-5, with D perhaps matching TRBD2 (5 bases). The length of the CDR3 is 16 residues. Trimming stripped 4 bases from V and 5 bases from J, with 21 bases between. Germline V gene data show CDR1 as SGHRS and CDR2 as YFSETQ. Incomplete CDR3 DNA: TGCGCCAGCAGCCCTACCCCGGACTCGACCCAGGAGACC. Translation: CASSPTPDSTQET. The complete CDR3 sequence is CASSPTPDSTQETQYF.

In the case of this clone: The read stops 3 residues short of the end of the CDR3; the missing end is completed from the germline J gene. The gene calls are TRBV5-6 and TRBJ2-5, with 8 bases matching TRBD2. With V trimmed by 4 bases and J by 3 bases, 8 bases remained unmatched. Germline V gene sequence: CDR1 SGHDT, CDR2 YYEEEE. The CDR3 extends over 15 amino acids. The sequenced CDR3 bases are TGTGCCAGCAGCCGCCAAAGCGGGGGTGAAGAGACC. Its protein product is CASSRQSGGEET. The full CDR3 is CASSRQSGGEETQYF.

Comments on this clone: The junction departs from the called germline gene at one end, perhaps through a read error. The read gets to within 3 residues of the CDR3 end, and the germline J gene fills in the rest. The chain has TRBV5-1 and TRBJ1-2; D is possibly TRBD1 (5 bases). Germline CDR1 is SGHRS and CDR2 is YFSETQ. CDR3 length: 14 residues. The CDR3 loop reads CASSPGAGGYDYTF. The CDR3 DNA, read in part, is TGCGCCAGCAGCCCTGGGGCCGGTGGATATGAC.

Worth noting for this clone: The CDR3 goes on 3 residues after the read ends, and that part is filled in from the germline J gene. The gene calls are TRBV12-3 or TRBV12-4 and TRBJ2-5; TRBD2 matches at 11 bases. The CDR3 totals 15 residues. Trimming at V came to 2 bases and at J to 5 bases, leaving 4 bases not matched to a gene. The sequenced CDR3 bases are TGTGCCAGCAGTTTAATAGCGGGGGGGCGGGAGACC. Protein sequence: CASSLIAGGRET. The complete CDR3 reads CASSLIAGGRETQYF.

A word on this clone: The read terminates 3 residues before the CDR3 end, so the remaining end is supplied by the germline J gene. The chain couples TRBV14 to TRBJ2-3; D may be TRBD1 or TRBD2 (5 bases each). The V gene's germline CDR1 is SGHDN and CDR2 FVKESK. The V end lost 5 bases, the J end lost 8 bases, and 17 bases lay between the germline ends. This CDR3 contains 14 residues. The CDR3 loop reads CASSARQTGGTQYF. CDR3 DNA, as far as it was read: TGTGCCAGCAGCGCCCGACAGACCGGAGGTACG.

In the case of this clone: Read sequence stops 3 residues before the CDR3 end, and the germline J gene provides the missing end. V gene TRBV7-2 combines with J gene TRBJ2-1; 16 positions match TRBD2. V was clipped by 5 bases and J by 9 bases; unmatched bases: 4. The CDR3 spans 15 residues. Per the germline V gene, CDR1 is SGHTA and CDR2 is FQGNSA. CDR3 loop: CASSGTSGGAFEQFF. Incomplete CDR3 DNA: TGTGCCAGCAGCGGGACTAGCGGGGGGGCCTTTGAG. The full variable domain, completed using reference TRBV7-2 and TRBJ2-1, is GAGVSQSPSNKVTEKGKDVELRCDPISGHTALYWYRQSLGQGLEFLIYFQGNSAPDKSGLPSDRFSAERTGGSVSTLTIQRTQQEDSAVYLCASSGTSGGAFEQFFGPGTRLTVL.

As to this clone: The read ends 3 residues before the CDR3 terminus; that terminus is restored from the germline J gene. The rearrangement uses TRBV20-1 and TRBJ1-5, with D possibly being TRBD1 (6 bases). Trimming left V 5 bases short and J 0 bases short, with 14 bases between. Germline V gene data show CDR1 as DFQATT and CDR2 as SNEGSKA (reference sequence). There are 15 residues in the CDR3. The sequenced part of the CDR3 DNA is TGCAGTGCTTTTCCGCAGGGGCATAGCAATCAGCCC. Its protein is CSAFPQGHSNQP. The whole CDR3 sequence is CSAFPQGHSNQPQHF.

As concerns this clone: The missing CDR3 end, 3 residues past where the read stops, is filled in from the germline J gene. The chain joins TRBV20-1 to TRBJ2-1; TRBD1 matches at 7 bases. Losses at the gene ends were 0 bases for V and 4 bases for J; bases not matched to a gene: 9. The CDR3 contains 16 residues. Germline CDR1 reads DFQATT; CDR2 reads SNEGSKA (reference sequence). CDR3 DNA, as far as it was read: TGCAGTGCTAGAGATCCGGGGCAGGGGGAATACAATGAG. Translated, it gives CSARDPGQGEYNE. Given in full, the CDR3 is CSARDPGQGEYNEQFF.